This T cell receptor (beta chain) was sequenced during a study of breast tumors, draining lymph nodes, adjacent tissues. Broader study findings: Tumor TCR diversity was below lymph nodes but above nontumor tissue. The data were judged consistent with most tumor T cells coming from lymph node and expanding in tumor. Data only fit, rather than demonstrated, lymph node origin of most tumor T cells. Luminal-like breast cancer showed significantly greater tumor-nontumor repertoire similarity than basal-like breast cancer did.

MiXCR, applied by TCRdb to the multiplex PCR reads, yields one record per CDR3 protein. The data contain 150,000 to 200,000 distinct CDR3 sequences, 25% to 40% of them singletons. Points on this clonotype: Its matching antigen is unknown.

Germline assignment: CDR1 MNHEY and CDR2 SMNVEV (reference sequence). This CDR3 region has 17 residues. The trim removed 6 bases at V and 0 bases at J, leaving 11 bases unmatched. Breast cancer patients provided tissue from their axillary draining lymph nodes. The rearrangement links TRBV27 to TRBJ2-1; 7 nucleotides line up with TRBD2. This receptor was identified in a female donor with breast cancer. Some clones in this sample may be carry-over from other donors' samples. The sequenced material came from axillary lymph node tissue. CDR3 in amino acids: CASRGAGAGRSYNEQFF. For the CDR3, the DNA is TGTGCCAGCAGAGGGGCGGGAGCTGGCCGCTCCTACAATGAGCAGTTCTTC.